The clone carrying this T cell receptor beta chain occurred a few times. No antigen is known for it. V lost 5 bases, J lost 3 bases, and 10 bases lay in between. The CDR3 sequence is 13 residues long. Germline-derived CDR1 and CDR2 are MGHRA and YSYEKL. The data were taken from a study of post-analysis software for immune sequencing data. Whole-study findings and limits: Comparison of patients with controls showed a handful of TRBV segments more frequent in patients, TRBV5-6, TRBV5-1 and TRBV20-1 among them. Multiple sclerosis patients showed significantly lower normalized Chao1 diversity than controls did.

The authors incorporated unique molecular identifiers into the TCR beta cDNA libraries. Input of roughly 0.85 to 11 million T cells yielded some 500,000 cDNA molecules. TCRdb passed the PCR reads through MiXCR, listing each CDR3 protein once. The sample includes 350,000 to 500,000 distinct CDR3 sequences, about 40% of them seen just once. This sequence originates from a girl aged 2 to 9 with multiple sclerosis. The sample consisted of blood. The rearrangement joins TRBV4-1 to TRBJ1-2; D is undetermined. The CDR3 is CASSGFGDYGYTF. The DNA for the CDR3 is TGCGCCAGCAGCGGCTTTGGGGACTATGGCTACACCTTC.